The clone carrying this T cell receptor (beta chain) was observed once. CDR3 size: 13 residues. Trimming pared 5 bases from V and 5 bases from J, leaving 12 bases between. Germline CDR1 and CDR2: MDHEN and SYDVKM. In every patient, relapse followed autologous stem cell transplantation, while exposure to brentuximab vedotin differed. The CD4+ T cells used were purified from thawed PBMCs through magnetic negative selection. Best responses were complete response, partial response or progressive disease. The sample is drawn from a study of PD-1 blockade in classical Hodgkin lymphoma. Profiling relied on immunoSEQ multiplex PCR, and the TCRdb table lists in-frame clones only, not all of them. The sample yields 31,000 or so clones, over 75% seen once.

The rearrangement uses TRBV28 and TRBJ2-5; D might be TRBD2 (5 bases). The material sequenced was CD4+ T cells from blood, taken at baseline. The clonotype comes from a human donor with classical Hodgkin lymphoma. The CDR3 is CASSPWTVETQYF. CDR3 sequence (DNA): TGTGCCAGCAGTCCCTGGACTGTGGAGACCCAGTACTTC.